These 29 T cell receptor beta chains originate from one sample sequenced in a study of T-cell reconstitution after alpha-beta-depleted transplantation in children. Using unique molecular identifiers, the investigators prepared the TCRbeta library. MiXCR, applied by TCRdb to the PCR reads, yields one record per CDR3 protein. The sample carries more than 150,000 distinct CDR3 sequences, about 6.3% recorded once. The input for sequencing was PBMCs from the stem cell graft donor, taken from the stem cell graft. These receptors came from a human donor who donated a stem cell graft to a child with Wiskott-Aldrich syndrome.

Many counts were recorded for this clonotype. The rearrangement links TRBV9 to TRBJ2-7, with a weak D call TRBD2 (6 bases). With 2 bases removed from V and 6 bases from J, the gap between germline ends came to 15 bases. This CDR3 is 14 amino acids long. CDR1 is SGDLS, CDR2 YYNGEE, per germline. CDR3 DNA: TGTGCCAGCAGCGTTGGAGGGGAGCTTGGCGAGCAGTACTTC. Amino acids: CASSVGGELGEQYF. Looking up the rest from reference TRBV9 and TRBJ2-7 gives the full variable domain: DSGVTQTPKHLITATGQRVTLRCSPRSGDLSVYWYQQSLDQGLQFLIQYYNGEERAKGNILERFSAQQFPDLHSELNLSSLELGDSALYFCASSVGGELGEQYFGPGTRLTVT.

This clonotype was counted at least ten times. This chain uses TRBV15 with TRBJ1-5; D is ambiguous. Germline V gives CDR1 LNHNV, CDR2 YYDKDF (reference sequence). V was pared by 6 bases and J by 4 bases, with 10 bases between. This CDR3 spans 13 amino acids. For the CDR3, the DNA is TGTGCCACCAGGGGGATAGTTAATCAGCCCCAGCATTTT. It encodes CATRGIVNQPQHF.

Ten or more counts support this clonotype. The chain uses TRBV9 and TRBJ2-7; 7 bases map to TRBD1. The CDR3 runs to 14 residues. In germline, CDR1 is SGDLS, CDR2 YYNGEE. After removal of 3 bases from V and 0 bases from J, the junction contained 3 bases not matched to a gene. The CDR3 DNA is TGTGCCAGCAGCGGATGGGACAGCTCCTACGAGCAGTACTTC. Translating it yields CASSGWDSSYEQYF.

This clonotype was observed a few times. The chain couples TRBV7-9 to TRBJ1-5, with 7 nucleotides matching TRBD1. CDR1 SEHNR and CDR2 FQNEAQ come from the germline V gene (reference sequence). With 4 bases clipped from V and 7 bases from J, the junction kept 13 bases outside the gene matches. There are 16 residues in the CDR3. The CDR3 DNA reads as TGTGCCAGCAGCTCGCGGGGGCAGGGGGTTCAACAGCCCCAGCATTTT. Its protein product is CASSSRGQGVQQPQHF.

This clonotype was counted a few times. V gene TRBV6-1 combines with J gene TRBJ2-1; D is ambiguous. V lost 5 bases to trimming and J lost 7 bases, with 12 bases between them. Germline CDR1 is MNHNS and CDR2 is SASEGT. CDR3 length: 13 amino acids. This CDR3 is CASSTTLGNEQFF. In DNA form, the CDR3 reads TGTGCCAGCAGTACAACCTTGGGGAATGAGCAGTTCTTC.

The table lists this clonotype with many counts. The V and J genes are TRBV7-6 and TRBJ1-1, with 7 bases aligning to TRBD1. From germline, CDR1 is SGHVS and CDR2 FNYEAQ. The J segment lost 1 base and the V segment lost 0 bases, leaving 8 bases of the junction unmatched. The CDR3 runs 17 residues. The CDR3 region has the DNA TGTGCCAGCAGCTTAGCGGAAGACAGGGCTAGGAACACTGAAGCTTTCTTT. Translating it yields CASSLAEDRARNTEAFF.

This clonotype was observed many times. This sequence joins TRBV11-3 and TRBJ2-5, with D possibly being TRBD1 or TRBD2 (5 bases each). CDR3 size: 15 residues. Looked up from germline, CDR1 is SGHNT and CDR2 is YENEEA. Deletions cut 0 bases from V and 0 bases from J, with 8 bases between. CDR3 coding DNA: TGTGCCAGCAGCTTAGAATGGGGGTACCAAGAGACCCAGTACTTC. Protein sequence: CASSLEWGYQETQYF. Full variable domain (remainder filled in from reference TRBV11-3 and TRBJ2-5): EAGVVQSPRYKIIEKKQPVAFWCNPISGHNTLYWYLQNLGQGPELLIRYENEEAVDDSQLPKDRFSAERLKGVDSTLKIQPAELGDSAVYLCASSLEWGYQETQYFGPGTRLLVL.

This clonotype was seen ten or more times. The J gene is TRBJ1-2, the V gene TRBV4-2; 7 positions agree with TRBD1. The CDR3 spans 15 residues. The trim removed 7 bases at V and 3 bases at J, leaving 11 bases unmatched. Germline CDR1 is LGHNA and CDR2 is YNFKEQ. Here the CDR3 DNA reads TGTGCCAGCATACCAGACACCGGGACAGACTATGGCTACACCTTC. This encodes CASIPDTGTDYGYTF.

The V gene is TRBV18, the J gene TRBJ1-2, with D possibly TRBD1 on 5 matching bases. This CDR3 region has 13 residues. Germline CDR1 and CDR2: KGHSH and LQKENI. Trimming left V 3 bases short and J 3 bases short, with 8 bases between. CDR3 region: CASSPTDDYGYTF. As DNA, the CDR3 is TGTGCCAGCTCACCGACAGACGACTATGGCTACACCTTC.

Notes on this clonotype: With a much larger clone just one base away, this may be a read error. This sequence joins TRBV20-1 and TRBJ2-1; D gene unclear. The CDR3 consists of 13 residues. CDR1 DFQATT and CDR2 SNEGSKA come from the germline V gene (reference sequence). V lost 3 bases, J lost 11 bases, and 17 bases lay in between. The CDR3: CSARTLWELKQFF. The DNA of the CDR3 is TGCAGTGCTAGGACCCTCTGGGAACTCAAGCAGTTCTTC.

This clonotype was counted between two and nine times. The J gene is TRBJ2-1, the V gene TRBV30; TRBD2 matches 8 bases. This CDR3 has 13 amino acids. From germline, CDR1 is GTSNPN and CDR2 SVGIG (reference sequence). V shed 2 bases, J shed 8 bases, and the junction held 5 bases outside the gene matches. CDR3 residues: CAWSPPGGYEQFF. The CDR3 nucleotides are TGTGCCTGGAGTCCGCCGGGGGGGTATGAGCAGTTCTTC.

In this sample, this clonotype turned up many times. The rearrangement links TRBV24-1 to TRBJ2-1; 7 positions match TRBD2. J lost 3 bases, V lost 4 bases, and 8 bases had no gene match. There are 16 residues in the CDR3. The germline V gene encodes CDR1 KGHDR and CDR2 SFDVKD. The CDR3, as DNA: TGTGCCACCAGTGACCCTACTCTAGCGGACTACAATGAGCAGTTCTTC. This translates into CATSDPTLADYNEQFF.

This clonotype was seen repeatedly, ten times or more. The chain uses TRBV10-2 and TRBJ2-5; no reliable D call. The CDR3 length is 15 residues. CDR1 and CDR2 (germline): WSHSY, SAAADI. Trimming shortened V by 0 bases and J by 1 base, and 9 bases separated the two germline ends. Written as DNA, the CDR3 is TGCGCCAGCAGTGAGTCGTGGGCGATCCAAGAGACCCAGTACTTC. Amino acid sequence: CASSESWAIQETQYF.

There are a few counts of this clonotype. The gene calls are TRBV5-1 and TRBJ2-5, with 11 bases that match TRBD2. The CDR3 sequence is 17 residues long. From germline, CDR1 is SGHRS and CDR2 YFSETQ. V gave up 2 bases and J gave up 1 base; unmatched junction bases: 7. The CDR3 DNA reads TGCGCCAGCAGCTTAGCACTAGCGGGGGCCAGCCAAGAGACCCAGTACTTC. It translates to CASSLALAGASQETQYF.

This chain connects TRBV7-6 to TRBJ2-7, with D possibly being TRBD2 (5 bases). With 0 bases removed from V and 6 bases from J, the gap between germline ends came to 15 bases. The CDR3 sequence is 15 residues long. Germline V gene lookup returns CDR1 SGHVS and CDR2 FNYEAQ. The CDR3 here is CASSLAGEGPVEQYF. In nucleotides, the CDR3 is TGTGCCAGCAGCTTAGCGGGAGAAGGGCCTGTCGAGCAGTACTTC.

This chain uses TRBV18 with TRBJ2-7; D possibly corresponds to TRBD2 (6 bases). Between the trimmed V and J ends, which lost 3 bases and 3 bases, there was a span of 15 bases. Germline CDR1 KGHSH, CDR2 LQKENI. This CDR3 spans 15 amino acids. This CDR3 is CASSPVGDSSYEQYF. The CDR3 DNA reads TGTGCCAGCTCACCCGTAGGGGACTCCAGCTACGAGCAGTACTTC.

There are many counts of this clonotype. The rearrangement joins TRBV12-3 or TRBV12-4 to TRBJ1-1; D may be TRBD1 (5 bases). V lost 3 bases, J lost 2 bases, and 7 bases lay in between. The CDR3 sequence is 13 residues long. The CDR3 bases are TGTGCCAGCAGTTTTGGGGACAACACTGAAGCTTTCTTT. It codes for CASSFGDNTEAFF.

This clonotype showed up many times. The chain recombines TRBV5-1 with TRBJ2-4; a possible D gene is TRBD1 (6 bases). This CDR3 is 14 amino acids long. Between the trimmed V and J ends, which lost 4 bases and 8 bases, there was a span of 16 bases. CDR1 SGHRS and CDR2 YFSETQ come from the germline V gene. The CDR3 loop is CASSVYRAEDIQYF. The CDR3 DNA reads TGCGCCAGCAGCGTGTACAGGGCTGAGGACATTCAGTACTTC.

This clonotype was counted at least ten times. V gene TRBV6-2 or TRBV6-3 combines with J gene TRBJ2-1; TRBD1 matches at 9 bases. The CDR3 runs 16 residues. Germline V gives CDR1 MNHEY, CDR2 SVGEGT. V was clipped by 6 bases and J by 2 bases; unmatched bases: 8. In DNA, the CDR3 is TGTGCCAGCAGGCCCCGGGACAGGGCGACCTACAATGAGCAGTTCTTC. Protein: CASRPRDRATYNEQFF.

This clonotype was observed at least ten times. The chain links TRBV5-4 to TRBJ1-2; D is undetermined. The CDR3 runs 13 residues. CDR1 is SGHNT and CDR2 is YYREEE in the germline V gene (reference sequence). Trimming pared 0 bases from V and 8 bases from J, leaving 11 bases between. The CDR3 sequence is CASSLDNSLGYTF. The CDR3 bases are TGTGCCAGCAGCTTGGATAACAGCTTGGGCTACACCTTC.

This clonotype has a count of ten or more. The chain links TRBV12-3 or TRBV12-4 to TRBJ2-2; tentatively, D is TRBD2 (6 bases). V was cut by 7 bases and J by 7 bases, with 16 bases left in between. The CDR3 length is 14 residues. DNA of the CDR3: TGTGCCAGCAAACGAGTTGATAGCGGCGGGGAGCTGTTTTTT. It is translated as CASKRVDSGGELFF.

This chain connects TRBV30 to TRBJ1-4; D gene unclear. CDR3 length: 14 amino acids. V was cut by 3 bases and J by 0 bases, with 8 bases left in between. Per germline, CDR1 GTSNPN and CDR2 SVGIG (reference sequence). The CDR3, as DNA: TGTGCCTGGAGAGCAGCTGCAACTAATGAAAAACTGTTTTTT. Translation: CAWRAAATNEKLFF.

This clonotype occurred a few times. This chain links TRBV5-1 with TRBJ2-3; D remains ambiguous. The CDR3 has 16 residues. CDR1 is SGHRS and CDR2 is YFSETQ in the germline V gene. Trimming pared 0 bases from V and 2 bases from J, leaving 13 bases between. The DNA for the CDR3 is TGCGCCAGCAGCTTGGGTTCCTCTCCCAACACAGATACGCAGTATTTT. It codes for CASSLGSSPNTDTQYF.

This clonotype was observed many times. The chain employs TRBV7-2 and TRBJ2-5, with D uncertain. The CDR3 totals 12 residues. Germline V gene data show CDR1 as SGHTA and CDR2 as FQGNSA. The V and J ends lost 0 bases and 9 bases respectively, with 8 bases between them. The CDR3 nucleotides read TGTGCCAGCAGCTTAGCTACGGCTTCCCAGTACTTC. This encodes CASSLATASQYF.

This clonotype occurred many times. The chain uses TRBV14 and TRBJ2-1; 9 nucleotides agree with TRBD2. Germline-derived CDR1 and CDR2 are SGHDN and FVKESK. V dropped 4 bases and J dropped 3; count of bases not matched to a gene: 4. This CDR3 has 15 residues. CDR3 sequence reads: CASSRGLAVYNEQFF. CDR3 nucleotides: TGTGCCAGCAGCCGGGGACTAGCAGTCTACAATGAGCAGTTCTTC.

This clonotype was counted between two and nine times. V usage is TRBV7-2 and J usage is TRBJ2-3; weak D call: TRBD2 (5 bases). This CDR3 is built from 15 residues. Trimming removed 5 bases at V and 0 bases at J, with 12 bases between. The V gene's germline CDR1 is SGHTA and CDR2 FQGNSA. In DNA, the CDR3 is TGTGCCAGCAGCCAAGACTACTCTAGCACAGATACGCAGTATTTT. Amino acid sequence: CASSQDYSSTDTQYF.

At least ten counts were recorded for this clonotype. The chain recombines TRBV5-1 with TRBJ2-5, with a weak D call TRBD1 (5 bases). V lost 2 bases to trimming and J lost 2 bases, with 10 bases between them. Looked up from germline, CDR1 is SGHRS and CDR2 is YFSETQ. The CDR3 length is 14 residues. DNA for the CDR3: TGCGCCAGCAGCTTCTGGCAGGGACAAGAGACCCAGTACTTC. This sequence encodes CASSFWQGQETQYF.

This clonotype was counted many times. The V and J genes are TRBV29-1 and TRBJ1-2; D gene uncertain. Trimming shortened V by 0 bases and J by 5 bases, and 7 bases separated the two germline ends. This CDR3 region has 12 residues. Germline assignment: CDR1 SQVTM and CDR2 ANQGSEA. The CDR3 region has the DNA TGCAGCGTTGAAGATGTGGGGTATGGCTACACCTTC. Residues: CSVEDVGYGYTF.

V usage is TRBV7-9 and J usage is TRBJ1-5, with 7 bases identical to TRBD1. The CDR3 length is 16 residues. V shed 5 bases and J 4 bases; nucleotides not matched to a gene: 11. Germline V gene lookup returns CDR1 SEHNR and CDR2 FQNEAQ (reference sequence). CDR3 sequence reads: CASSAHRGGENQPQHF. CDR3 nucleotide sequence: TGTGCCAGCAGCGCCCACAGGGGAGGCGAGAATCAGCCCCAGCATTTT.